This T cell receptor beta chain stems from a study of blood T cell repertoires in COVID-19. This CDR3 spans 13 amino acids. Between the trimmed V and J ends, which lost 6 bases and 3 bases, there was a span of 9 bases. The germline CDR1 and CDR2 sequences are MNHEY and SVGAGI. Original handling: It was from reference gene primer amplification that nucleated cell counts were estimated. The data were produced by immunoSEQ multiplex PCR, yet TCRdb's version contains in-frame clones alone and is incomplete. The V and J calls and the clone size are those of that table, but D and trimming were determined from the DNA. In the table there are roughly 320,000 clones, about nine tenths of which are singletons.

The origin of this receptor is a man aged 30-40 years who had recovered from COVID-19. The chain couples TRBV6-5 to TRBJ1-3; a possible D gene is TRBD1 (6 bases). The sample consisted of PBMCs or T cells enriched from blood (not recorded which). DNA for the CDR3: TGTGCCAGCAGGAGGACAGTTGGAAACACCATATATTTT. It encodes CASRRTVGNTIYF.